A single sample is the source of the 8 T cell receptor beta chains below, sequenced in a study of metastatic and nonmetastatic thyroid tumors. No treatment of any kind had been given to any patient before thyroid surgery. TCRdb reprocessed the PCR reads using MiXCR. The sample comprises 35,000 to 45,000 clones, 9% to 14% of which are singletons, and 7% to 9.5% rests with the top ten. The sequencing input was blood. The source is a male donor with papillary thyroid cancer or a benign thyroid nodule (not recorded which). Some clones in this sample may be carry-over from other donors' samples.

This clone was seen ten or more times. V gene TRBV7-6 combines with J gene TRBJ2-3; 8 bases agree with TRBD1. This CDR3 contains 18 residues. Trimming cost V 5 bases and J 2 bases; bases outside gene matches: 15. Germline V gene sequence: CDR1 SGHVS, CDR2 FNYEAQ. The CDR3 region is CASSAKGQALGPTDTQYF. Written as DNA, the CDR3 is TGTGCCAGCAGCGCTAAGGGACAGGCCCTCGGCCCCACAGATACGCAGTATTTT.

As for this clone: Given a much more abundant clone one base away, this may be a read error. It is likely a read error, because the conserved phenylalanine at the end of the CDR3 is missing. The limits of the CDR3 on the DNA are not certain, so only TCRdb's listed CDR3 is given. The rearrangement joins TRBV14 to TRBJ2-6; TRBD2 is the table's D call, not checked against the DNA. The CDR3 numbers 10 amino acids, ends counted. Germline CDR1 SGHDN, CDR2 FVKESK. The CDR3 sequence: CASSLDTRGA.

V gene TRBV6-1 combines with J gene TRBJ1-2; D gene ambiguous. V lost 2 bases and J lost 5, with 0 bases in between. The CDR3 is made up of 10 amino acids. Looked up from germline, CDR1 is MNHNS and CDR2 is SASEGT. The CDR3, as DNA: TGTGCCAGCAGTGAATATGGCTACACCTTC. Translated: CASSEYGYTF.

In the case of this clone: Since a much larger clone is just one base distant, this may be a read error. The V call is TRBV20-1, the J call TRBJ2-4; maybe TRBD2 (7 bases). CDR1 is DFQATT and CDR2 is SNEGSKA in the germline V gene (reference sequence). The V gene lost 0 bases and the J gene lost 5 bases, with 23 bases spanning the gap. This CDR3 contains 18 residues. CDR3 DNA: TGCAGTGCTAGAGACTGGAACGGGGGGCCTGATGCTCAAAACATTCAGTACTTC. Translated, it gives CSARDWNGGPDAQNIQYF.

There are a few counts of this clone. This sequence may be a read error, since a much larger clone differs from it by one base. The rearrangement joins TRBV29-1 to TRBJ2-1; 10 bases map to TRBD2. CDR3 size: 19 residues. Germline V gene sequence: CDR1 SQVTM, CDR2 ANQGSEA. The CDR3 region is CSVEGGRGLIAGGYNGQFF. The CDR3 nucleotides are TGCAGCGTTGAGGGGGGCAGGGGCCTGATAGCGGGAGGCTACAATGGGCAGTTCTTC.

This clone was found many times. The V gene is TRBV6-2 or TRBV6-3, the J gene TRBJ2-4; 11 bases match TRBD2. The CDR3 is 13 amino acids. Per germline, CDR1 MNHEY and CDR2 SVGEGT. V shed 3 bases and J 15 bases; nucleotides not matched to a gene: 7. CDR3 DNA sequence: TGTGCCAGCAGTTATCTAGCGGGAGGTTTGCTGTACTTC. The encoded protein is CASSYLAGGLLYF.

J is TRBJ2-7 and V is TRBV4-1, with 10 bases identical to TRBD1. Looked up from germline, CDR1 is MGHRA and CDR2 is YSYEKL. J was trimmed by 3 bases and V by 0 bases; bases with no gene match: 2. The CDR3 runs to 15 residues. The DNA of the CDR3 is TGCGCCAGCAGCCAAGACCGGGACAGGGGCTACGAGCAGTACTTC. It yields the protein CASSQDRDRGYEQYF.

This clone showed up just a few times. This may be a read error: a much more frequent sequence differs by one nucleotide. The chain uses TRBV19 and TRBJ1-4; TRBD1 aligns across 7 bases. Losses at the gene ends were 3 bases for V and 2 bases for J; bases not matched to a gene: 3. This CDR3 contains 15 residues. Germline-derived CDR1 and CDR2 are LNHDA and SQIVND (reference sequence). CDR3 amino acids: CASSMTGQTNEKLFF. The CDR3 coding sequence is TGTGCCAGTAGTATGACGGGACAGACTAATGAAAAACTGTTTTTT.